This is a list of T cell receptor beta chains from one sample in a study of identical twins. TCRdb analysed the 5' RACE reads with MiXCR anew, one entry per CDR3 protein. The repertoire has 500,000 to 600,000 distinct CDR3 sequences, under 25% of them found once; the top ten carry 0.75% to 0.95%. The same sample was also studied in work on T cells expressing NK-cell markers.

The sequencing sample was made of CD4+ T cells sorted from blood. These receptors came from a woman aged 18-35 years in good health. Each CDR3 is given without its conserved first and last residue. The order of the fields is V gene, CDR3 protein.

>TRBV24-1
ATSDLLRDGSNIQY
>TRBV12-3/TRBV12-4
ASSLTPLSEGF
>TRBV12-3/TRBV12-4
ASSFGTGGSGANVLT
>TRBV20-1
SASKAGGESGGYT
>TRBV5-1
ASSSGGGGFNSPLH
>TRBV3-1
ASSRMDSPTDTQY
>TRBV9
ASSVTGQETQY
>TRBV12-3/TRBV12-4
ASSAGLEAF
>TRBV4-1
ASSQELFYEQY
>TRBV2
ATASQSVEQY
>TRBV12-3/TRBV12-4
ASSLTSGSSTDTQY
>TRBV4-2
ASSHGDRRSGNTIY
>TRBV10-3
AIRNTGAEQPQH
>TRBV5-1
ASSLYSQGAHEQY
>TRBV3-1
ASSQGGAGDLRETQY
>TRBV10-3
AILGEGGGNEQF
>TRBV5-6
ASSLQGAKNIQY
>TRBV5-1
ASSLLNNGQNIQY
>TRBV5-6
ASSGTSGRRGEETQY
>TRBV5-1
ASSPGTGRDTQY
>TRBV4-2
ASRAGRSTDTQY
>TRBV12-3/TRBV12-4
ASSPPNQPQH
>TRBV18
ASSPGQITGELF
>TRBV10-3
AISDERVYGYT
>TRBV18
ASSAGVIEAF
>TRBV20-1
SAAGWTEQF
>TRBV9
ASSGLAGGDNEQF
>TRBV3-1
ASSQARTASSYEQY
>TRBV5-1
ASSLATRIGYEQY
>TRBV6-5
ASSYSQDSLGGYT